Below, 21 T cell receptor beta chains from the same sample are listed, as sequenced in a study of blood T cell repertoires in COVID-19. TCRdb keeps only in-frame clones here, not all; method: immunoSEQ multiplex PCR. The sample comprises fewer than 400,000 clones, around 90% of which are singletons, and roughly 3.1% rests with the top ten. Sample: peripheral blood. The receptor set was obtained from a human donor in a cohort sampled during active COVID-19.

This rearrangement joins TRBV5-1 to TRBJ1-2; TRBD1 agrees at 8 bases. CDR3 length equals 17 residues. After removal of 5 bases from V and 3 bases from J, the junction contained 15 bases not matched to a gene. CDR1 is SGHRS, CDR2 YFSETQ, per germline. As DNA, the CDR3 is TGCGCCAGCAGTTCTAAGGTTCCGGGGGGACAGGACTATGGCTACACCTTC. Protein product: CASSSKVPGGQDYGYTF.

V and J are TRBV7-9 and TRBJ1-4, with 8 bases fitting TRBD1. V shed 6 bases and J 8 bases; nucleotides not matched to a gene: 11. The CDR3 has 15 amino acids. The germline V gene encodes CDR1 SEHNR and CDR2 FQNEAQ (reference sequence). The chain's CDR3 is CASSLGTGGDEKLFF. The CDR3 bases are TGTGCCAGCAGTCTAGGGACAGGTGGAGACGAAAAACTGTTTTTT.

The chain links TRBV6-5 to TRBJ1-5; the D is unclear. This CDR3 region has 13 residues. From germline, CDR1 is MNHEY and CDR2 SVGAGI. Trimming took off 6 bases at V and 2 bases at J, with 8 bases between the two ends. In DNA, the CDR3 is TGTGCCAGCAGCCGGGGTGGCAATCAGCCCCAGCATTTT. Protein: CASSRGGNQPQHF.

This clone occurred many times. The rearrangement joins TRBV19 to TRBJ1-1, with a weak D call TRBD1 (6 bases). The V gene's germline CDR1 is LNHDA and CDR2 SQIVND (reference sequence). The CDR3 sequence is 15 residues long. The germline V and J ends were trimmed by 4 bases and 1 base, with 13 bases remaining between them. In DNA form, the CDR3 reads TGTGCCAGTAGTAGACCCATACAGGGGAACACTGAAGCTTTCTTT. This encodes CASSRPIQGNTEAFF. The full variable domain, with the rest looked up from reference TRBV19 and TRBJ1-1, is DGGITQSPKYLFRKEGQNVTLSCEQNLNHDAMYWYRQDPGQGLRLIYYSQIVNDFQKGDIAEGYSVSREKKESFPLTVTSAQKNPTAFYLCASSRPIQGNTEAFFGQGTRLTVV.

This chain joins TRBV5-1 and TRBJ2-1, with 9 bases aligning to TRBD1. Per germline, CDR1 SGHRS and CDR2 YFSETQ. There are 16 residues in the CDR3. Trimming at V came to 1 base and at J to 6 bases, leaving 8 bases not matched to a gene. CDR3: CASSLTPGQGGNEQFF. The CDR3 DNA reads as TGCGCCAGCAGCTTGACTCCGGGACAGGGAGGCAATGAGCAGTTCTTC.

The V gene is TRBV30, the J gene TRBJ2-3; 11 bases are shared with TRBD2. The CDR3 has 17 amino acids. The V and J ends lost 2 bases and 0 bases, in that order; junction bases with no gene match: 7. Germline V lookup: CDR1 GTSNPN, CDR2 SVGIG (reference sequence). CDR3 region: CAWSRGLAAYSTDTQYF. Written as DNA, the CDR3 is TGTGCCTGGAGTAGGGGACTAGCGGCCTATAGCACAGATACGCAGTATTTT.

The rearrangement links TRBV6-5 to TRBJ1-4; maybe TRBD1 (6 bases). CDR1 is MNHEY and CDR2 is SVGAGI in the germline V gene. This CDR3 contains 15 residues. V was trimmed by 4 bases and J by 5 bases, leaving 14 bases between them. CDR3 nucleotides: TGTGCCAGCAGTTCCCTAGGGGGGGCGAATGAAAAACTGTTTTTT. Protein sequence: CASSSLGGANEKLFF.

CDR3 coding DNA: TGTGCCAGTAGTATAAGGACAGGGCTATACGAGCAGTACTTC. Its protein is CASSIRTGLYEQYF. The V call is TRBV19, the J call TRBJ2-7, with 8 bases lining up with TRBD1. The germline V gene encodes CDR1 LNHDA and CDR2 SQIVND (reference sequence). V shed 2 bases, J shed 4 bases, and the junction held 4 bases outside the gene matches. This CDR3 spans 14 amino acids.

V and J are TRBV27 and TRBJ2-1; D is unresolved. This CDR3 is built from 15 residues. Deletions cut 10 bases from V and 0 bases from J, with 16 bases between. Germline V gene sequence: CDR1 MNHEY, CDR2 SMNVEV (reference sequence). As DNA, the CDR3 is TGTGCCATACAAAATCGACATTCCTCCTACAATGAGCAGTTCTTC. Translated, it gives CAIQNRHSSYNEQFF.

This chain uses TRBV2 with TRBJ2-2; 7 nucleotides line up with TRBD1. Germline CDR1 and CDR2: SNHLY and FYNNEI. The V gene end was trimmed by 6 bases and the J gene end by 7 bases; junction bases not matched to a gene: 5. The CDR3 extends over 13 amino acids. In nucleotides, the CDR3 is TGTGCCAGCAGCAGAGGGGGCCACGGGGAGCTGTTTTTT. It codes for CASSRGGHGELFF.

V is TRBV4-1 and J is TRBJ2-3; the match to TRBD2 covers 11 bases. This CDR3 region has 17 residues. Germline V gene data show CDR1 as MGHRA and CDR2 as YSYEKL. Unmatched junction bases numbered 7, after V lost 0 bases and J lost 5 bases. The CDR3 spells CASSQEGSGGAGDTQYF. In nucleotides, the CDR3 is TGCGCCAGCAGCCAAGAAGGTAGCGGGGGGGCAGGAGATACGCAGTATTTT.

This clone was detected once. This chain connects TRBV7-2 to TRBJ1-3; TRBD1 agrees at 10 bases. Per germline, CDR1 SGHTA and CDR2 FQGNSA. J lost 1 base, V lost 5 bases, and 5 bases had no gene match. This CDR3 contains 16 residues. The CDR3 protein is CASSMGQGLSGNTIYF. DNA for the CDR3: TGTGCCAGCAGCATGGGACAGGGGCTTTCTGGAAACACCATATATTTT. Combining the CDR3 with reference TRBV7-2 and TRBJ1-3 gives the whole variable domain GAGVSQSPSNKVTEKGKDVELRCDPISGHTALYWYRQSLGQGLEFLIYFQGNSAPDKSGLPSDRFSAERTGGSVSTLTIQRTQQEDSAVYLCASSMGQGLSGNTIYFGEGSWLTVV.

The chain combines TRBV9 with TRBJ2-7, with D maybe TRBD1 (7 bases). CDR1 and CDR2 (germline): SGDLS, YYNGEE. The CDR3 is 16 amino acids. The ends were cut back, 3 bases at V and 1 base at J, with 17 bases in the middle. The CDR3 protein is CASSAEGQMPSYEQYF. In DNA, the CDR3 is TGTGCCAGCAGCGCGGAGGGACAGATGCCTTCCTACGAGCAGTACTTC.

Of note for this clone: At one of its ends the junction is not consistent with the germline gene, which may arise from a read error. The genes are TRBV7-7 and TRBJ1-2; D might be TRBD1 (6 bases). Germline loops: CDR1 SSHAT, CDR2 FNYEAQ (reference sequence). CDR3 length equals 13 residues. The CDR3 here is CASSPNREDGYTF. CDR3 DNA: TGTGCTAGCAGCCCCAACAGGGAAGATGGCTACACCTTC.

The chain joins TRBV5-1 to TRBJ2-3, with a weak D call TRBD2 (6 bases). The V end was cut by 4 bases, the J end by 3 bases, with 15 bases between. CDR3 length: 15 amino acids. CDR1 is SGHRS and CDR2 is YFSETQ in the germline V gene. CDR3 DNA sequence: TGCGCCAGCAGCCCCGGGACTCCAAGTACAGATACGCAGTATTTT. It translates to CASSPGTPSTDTQYF. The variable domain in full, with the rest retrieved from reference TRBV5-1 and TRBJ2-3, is KAGVTQTPRYLIKTRGQQVTLSCSPISGHRSVSWYQQTPGQGLQFLFEYFSETQRNKGNFPGRFSGRQFSNSRSEMNVSTLELGDSALYLCASSPGTPSTDTQYFGPGTRLTVL.

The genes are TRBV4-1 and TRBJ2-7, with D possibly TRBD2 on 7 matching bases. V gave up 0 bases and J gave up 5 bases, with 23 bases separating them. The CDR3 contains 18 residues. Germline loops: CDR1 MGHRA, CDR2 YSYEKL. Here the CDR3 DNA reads TGCGCCAGCAGCCAAGATGAGGGGGGGCGCCCCCTATTTGACGAGCAGTACTTC. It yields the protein CASSQDEGGRPLFDEQYF.

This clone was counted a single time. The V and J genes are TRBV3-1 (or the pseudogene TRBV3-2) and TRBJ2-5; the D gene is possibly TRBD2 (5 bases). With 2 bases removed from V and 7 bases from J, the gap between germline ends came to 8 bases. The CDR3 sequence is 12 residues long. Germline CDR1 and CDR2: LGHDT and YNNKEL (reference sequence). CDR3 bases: TGTGCCAGCAGCCAACCCCGGGGGACCCAGTACTTC. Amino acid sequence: CASSQPRGTQYF.

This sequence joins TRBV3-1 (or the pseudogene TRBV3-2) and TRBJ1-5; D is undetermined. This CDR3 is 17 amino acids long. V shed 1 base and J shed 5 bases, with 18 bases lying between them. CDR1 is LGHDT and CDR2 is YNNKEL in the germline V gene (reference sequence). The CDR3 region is CASSQGRGSFPHQPQHF. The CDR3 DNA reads TGTGCCAGCAGCCAAGGCCGGGGTTCCTTTCCCCATCAGCCCCAGCATTTT.

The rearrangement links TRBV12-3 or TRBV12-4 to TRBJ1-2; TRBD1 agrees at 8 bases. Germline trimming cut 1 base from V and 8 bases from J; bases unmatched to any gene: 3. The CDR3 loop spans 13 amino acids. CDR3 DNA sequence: TGTGCCAGCAGTTTAGTCCCAGGGGGCGGCTACACCTTC. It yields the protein CASSLVPGGGYTF.

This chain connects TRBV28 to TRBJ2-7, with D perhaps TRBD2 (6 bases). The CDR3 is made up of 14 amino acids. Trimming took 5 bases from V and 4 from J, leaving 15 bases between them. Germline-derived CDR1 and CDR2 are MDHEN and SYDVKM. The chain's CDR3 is CASSLRRRGYEQYF. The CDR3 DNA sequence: TGTGCCAGCAGTCTCAGAAGACGGGGGTACGAGCAGTACTTC.

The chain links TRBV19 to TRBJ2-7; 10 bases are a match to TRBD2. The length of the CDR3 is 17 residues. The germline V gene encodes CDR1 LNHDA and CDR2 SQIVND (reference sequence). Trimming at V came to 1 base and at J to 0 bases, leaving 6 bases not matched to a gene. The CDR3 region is CASSIALGLAASYEQYF. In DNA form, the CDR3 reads TGTGCCAGTAGTATAGCCCTCGGACTAGCGGCCTCCTACGAGCAGTACTTC.